One sample yielded the 26 T cell receptor beta chains listed below, sequenced in a study of T-cell reconstitution after alpha-beta-depleted transplantation in children. Unique molecular identifiers tagged the TCRbeta library. MiXCR was run by TCRdb on the PCR reads, yielding one entry per CDR3 protein. The table records 800,000 to 1,000,000 distinct CDR3 sequences, about 29% of them present only once. Here the sequenced sample was PBMCs, mostly from graft donor cells, taken 360 days after TCRalphabeta/CD19-depleted stem cell transplant. The receptors were sampled from a boy in the first two years of life who had a stem cell transplant for SCID, so the T cells may come from the graft donor.

The chain couples TRBV5-1 to TRBJ2-7; D uncertain. There are 16 residues in the CDR3. Germline values: CDR1 SGHRS, CDR2 YFSETQ. The V end was cut by 6 bases, the J end by 3 bases, with 22 bases between. CDR3 nucleotide sequence: TGCGCCAGCATGGCAGGACCCTTTAATTTTTACTACGAGCAGTACTTC. Its translation is CASMAGPFNFYYEQYF.

The CDR3 loop reads CASRTDGTDNSPLHF. The CDR3, as DNA: TGTGCCAGCAGAACCGACGGGACAGATAATTCACCCCTCCACTTT. This rearrangement joins TRBV6-1 to TRBJ1-6, with 7 bases matching TRBD1. V was pared by 6 bases and J by 5 bases, with 7 bases of the junction left unmatched. CDR1 and CDR2 (germline): MNHNS, SASEGT. The CDR3 has 15 residues.

This chain links TRBV12-3 or TRBV12-4 with TRBJ2-5; 11 positions agree with TRBD2. The length of the CDR3 is 16 residues. Trimming removed 3 bases from V and 3 bases from J; junction bases left unmatched: 6. CDR3 sequence reads: CASSFGLAGGKETQYF. The CDR3 DNA reads TGTGCCAGCAGTTTTGGCCTAGCGGGGGGAAAAGAGACCCAGTACTTC.

This clonotype occurred a few times. The chain recombines TRBV12-3 or TRBV12-4 with TRBJ1-3, with 10 bases aligning to TRBD1. Losses at the gene ends were 6 bases for V and 2 bases for J; bases not matched to a gene: 4. The CDR3 loop spans 15 amino acids. The CDR3 sequence: CASRPDRGPGNTIYF. Here the CDR3 DNA reads TGTGCCAGCAGGCCTGACAGGGGGCCTGGAAACACCATATATTTT.

This clonotype was counted a few times. The V gene is TRBV10-1, the J gene TRBJ2-1, with a tentative D call TRBD2 (5 bases). Germline assignment: CDR1 WNHNN and CDR2 SYGVQD (reference sequence). The ends were cut back, 6 bases at V and 8 bases at J, with 14 bases in the middle. The CDR3 sequence is 13 residues long. This chain's CDR3 is CASSGIKWDEQFF. CDR3 DNA: TGCGCCAGCAGCGGGATCAAGTGGGATGAGCAGTTCTTC.

The rearrangement joins TRBV4-2 to TRBJ2-3; 11 nucleotides line up with TRBD2. J lost 3 bases, V lost 4 bases, and 6 bases had no gene match. This CDR3 comprises 16 residues. Germline CDR1 is LGHNA and CDR2 is YNFKEQ. In DNA form, the CDR3 reads TGTGCCAGCAGCCGCCCGACTAGCGGGGTGACAGATACGCAGTATTTT. Translating it yields CASSRPTSGVTDTQYF.

The gene calls are TRBV5-5 and TRBJ2-5; no reliable D call. The germline V gene has CDR1 SGHKS and CDR2 YYEKEE (reference sequence). V lost 4 bases and J 5 bases, leaving 21 bases between the germline ends. The CDR3 consists of 16 residues. In nucleotides, the CDR3 is TGTGCCAGCAGCCCTGTGGTCACAGCTCCGAGGGAGACCCAGTACTTC. Protein sequence: CASSPVVTAPRETQYF. Full variable domain (missing parts from reference TRBV5-5 and TRBJ2-5): DAGVTQSPTHLIKTRGQQVTLRCSPISGHKSVSWYQQVLGQGPQFIFQYYEKEERGRGNFPDRFSARQFPNYSSELNVNALLLGDSALYLCASSPVVTAPRETQYFGPGTRLLVL.

This clonotype turned up a few times. The V gene is TRBV9, the J gene TRBJ2-7, with 10 bases aligning to TRBD1. The trim removed 6 bases at V and 2 bases at J, leaving 5 bases unmatched. This CDR3 region has 14 residues. Germline loops: CDR1 SGDLS, CDR2 YYNGEE. CDR3 sequence reads: CASTKGTGAYEQYF. As DNA, the CDR3 is TGTGCCAGCACCAAGGGGACAGGGGCCTACGAGCAGTACTTC.

This clonotype was picked up a small number of times. The chain combines TRBV10-3 with TRBJ2-7; TRBD2 is a possible D gene (6 bases). The germline V gene has CDR1 ENHRY and CDR2 SYGVKD. The ends were cut back, 4 bases at V and 1 base at J, with 14 bases in the middle. This CDR3 region has 15 residues. The CDR3 DNA reads TGTGCCATCAGTGGTTGGGCTAGCGAGTCCTACGAGCAGTACTTC. Residues: CAISGWASESYEQYF.

V is TRBV15 and J is TRBJ2-1; no clear D. Germline V gene data show CDR1 as LNHNV and CDR2 as YYDKDF (reference sequence). This CDR3 region has 16 residues. Trimming removed 1 base from V and 7 bases from J, with 17 bases in between. CDR3 residues: CATSRANLRVRNEQFF. The CDR3 DNA reads TGTGCCACCAGCAGAGCTAACCTAAGAGTTCGGAATGAGCAGTTCTTC. The whole variable domain, remainder taken from reference TRBV15 and TRBJ2-1, is DAMVIQNPRYQVTQFGKPVTLSCSQTLNHNVMYWYQQKSSQAPKLLFHYYDKDFNNEADTPDNFQSRRPNTSFCFLDIRSPGLGDTAMYLCATSRANLRVRNEQFFGPGTRLTVL.

The J gene is TRBJ1-1, the V gene TRBV29-1; D not certain. Looked up from germline, CDR1 is SQVTM and CDR2 is ANQGSEA. The length of the CDR3 is 11 residues. With 8 bases removed from V and 1 base from J, the gap between germline ends came to 8 bases. The chain's CDR3 is CSLSRNTEAFF. CDR3 coding DNA: TGCAGCCTTTCGAGGAACACTGAAGCTTTCTTT.

In DNA form, the CDR3 reads TGCAGTGGGGGGTACCACGGGCAGTACTTC. It is translated as CSGGYHGQYF. The chain carries TRBV20-1 and TRBJ2-7, with D perhaps assigned TRBD1 or TRBD2 (5 bases each). With 7 bases removed from V and 9 bases from J, the gap between germline ends came to 13 bases. Germline loops: CDR1 DFQATT, CDR2 SNEGSKA (reference sequence). This CDR3 contains 10 residues.

The table lists this clonotype with a few counts. The chain employs TRBV29-1 and TRBJ2-7; D is possibly TRBD1 (5 bases). CDR3 length equals 12 residues. V lost 4 bases, J lost 5 bases, and 12 bases lay in between. In germline, CDR1 is SQVTM, CDR2 ANQGSEA. Here the CDR3 reads CSVVTGANEQYF. The CDR3 nucleotides are TGCAGCGTTGTCACAGGTGCCAACGAGCAGTACTTC.

This clonotype appeared a few times. This chain uses TRBV6-5 with TRBJ2-7; D is uncertain. The ends were cut back, 2 bases at V and 6 bases at J, with 14 bases in the middle. The V gene's germline CDR1 is MNHEY and CDR2 SVGAGI. This CDR3 spans 14 amino acids. The CDR3 spells CASSYGVLGSEQYF. The CDR3 coding sequence is TGTGCCAGCAGTTACGGAGTCCTAGGCTCCGAGCAGTACTTC.

This chain's CDR3 is CASSSSRAGSAYEQYF. The CDR3 bases are TGTGCCAGCAGCTCATCGAGGGCAGGGTCAGCCTACGAGCAGTACTTC. The chain carries TRBV11-1 and TRBJ2-7; D is perhaps TRBD1 or TRBD2 (5 bases each). Germline V CDR1 and CDR2: SGHAT, FQDESV (reference sequence). The CDR3 contains 16 residues. Trimming took off 4 bases at V and 2 bases at J, with 18 bases between the two ends. Based on the CDR3 plus reference TRBV11-1 and TRBJ2-7, the full variable domain is EAEVAQSPRYKITEKSQAVAFWCDPISGHATLYWYRQILGQGPELLVQFQDESVVDDSQLPKDRFSAERLKGVDSTLKIQPAELGDSAMYLCASSSSRAGSAYEQYFGPGTRLTVT.

The chain is built from TRBV2 and TRBJ1-4; D is ambiguous. This CDR3 comprises 14 residues. The germline V and J ends were trimmed by 2 bases and 5 bases, with 9 bases remaining between them. Germline V lookup: CDR1 SNHLY, CDR2 FYNNEI. Here the CDR3 reads CASSERDLNEKLFF. CDR3 nucleotide sequence: TGTGCCAGCAGTGAACGAGACCTAAATGAAAAACTGTTTTTT.

This clonotype was counted only a few times. The chain couples TRBV7-2 to TRBJ2-3; maybe TRBD2 (6 bases). This CDR3 has 15 residues. Germline V gene sequence: CDR1 SGHTA, CDR2 FQGNSA. V was cut by 1 base and J by 8 bases, with 16 bases left in between. The CDR3 DNA follows: TGTGCCAGCAGCTTAGAACCGGCCGGGGGAGGTACGCAGTATTTT. This sequence encodes CASSLEPAGGGTQYF.

V is TRBV5-1 and J is TRBJ2-3, with a tentative D call TRBD2 (6 bases). This CDR3 has 15 residues. V was shortened by 1 base and J by 5 bases, with 14 bases between the two germline ends. Germline-derived CDR1 and CDR2 are SGHRS and YFSETQ. The CDR3 protein is CASSLRRGDRDTQYF. Here the CDR3 DNA reads TGCGCCAGCAGCTTGAGGCGGGGCGACCGAGATACGCAGTATTTT.

V is TRBV20-1 and J is TRBJ2-1; D is ambiguous. The CDR3 is 14 residues long. The germline V and J ends were trimmed by 3 bases and 4 bases, with 13 bases remaining between them. From germline, CDR1 is DFQATT and CDR2 SNEGSKA (reference sequence). This CDR3 is CSASLGRRYNEQFF. The CDR3 DNA sequence: TGCAGTGCTAGCCTTGGGCGCAGATACAATGAGCAGTTCTTC.

This clonotype has just a few counts. V gene TRBV12-3 or TRBV12-4 combines with J gene TRBJ1-1; no reliable D call. The CDR3 is made up of 14 amino acids. V lost 0 bases to trimming and J lost 6 bases, with 11 bases between them. CDR3 protein: CASSLAGRYSEAFF. The CDR3 coding sequence is TGTGCCAGCAGTTTAGCGGGCAGGTATTCTGAAGCTTTCTTT.

This clonotype was counted a few times. J is TRBJ1-2 and V is TRBV7-9; D not resolved. CDR1 and CDR2 from the germline V gene are SEHNR and FQNEAQ (reference sequence). Trimming removed 3 bases at V and 4 bases at J, with 6 bases between. The CDR3 is 12 amino acids. CDR3 in amino acids: CASSLFPYGYTF. CDR3 in DNA: TGTGCCAGCAGCTTGTTCCCCTATGGCTACACCTTC.

CDR3 bases: TGCAGTGCTCTACCTTTAGCGGGAGGGATCACAGATACGCAGTATTTT. It codes for CSALPLAGGITDTQYF. The chain uses TRBV20-1 and TRBJ2-3; 11 nucleotides align to TRBD2. After removal of 5 bases from V and 2 bases from J, the junction contained 9 bases not matched to a gene. This CDR3 is 16 amino acids long. The germline V gene encodes CDR1 DFQATT and CDR2 SNEGSKA (reference sequence).

This clonotype has a handful of counts. V gene TRBV6-5 combines with J gene TRBJ1-1; no clear D. The length of the CDR3 is 14 residues. Germline CDR1 MNHEY, CDR2 SVGAGI. Deletions cut 2 bases from V and 2 bases from J, with 9 bases between. CDR3 nucleotide sequence: TGTGCCAGCAGTTACGAAGCACATAACACTGAAGCTTTCTTT. Amino acid sequence: CASSYEAHNTEAFF.

V usage is TRBV14 and J usage is TRBJ2-2, with D uncertain. Germline V lookup: CDR1 SGHDN, CDR2 FVKESK. V was trimmed by 3 bases and J by 6 bases, leaving 17 bases between them. CDR3 length: 16 amino acids. Here the CDR3 reads CASSHTPWGRAGELFF. The CDR3 coding sequence is TGTGCCAGCAGCCACACTCCCTGGGGTAGGGCCGGGGAGCTGTTTTTT.

This clonotype was counted a few times. The chain is built from TRBV27 and TRBJ2-3; D may match TRBD1 or TRBD2 (5 bases each). The CDR3 contains 16 residues. In germline, CDR1 is MNHEY, CDR2 SMNVEV (reference sequence). Between the trimmed V and J ends, which lost 1 base and 4 bases, there was a span of 15 bases. The CDR3 loop reads CASSLFGGGTPDTQYF. In DNA, the CDR3 is TGTGCCAGCAGTTTATTTGGGGGTGGGACCCCAGATACGCAGTATTTT.

A few counts support this clonotype. The chain has TRBV3-1 and TRBJ2-1; the match to TRBD1 covers 11 bases. The CDR3 has 19 residues. CDR1 is LGHDT and CDR2 is YNNKEL in the germline V gene (reference sequence). V trimming: 1 base; J trimming: 1 base; junction bases outside the gene matches: 9. The CDR3 sequence: CASSQGRAGQGASYNEQFF. The CDR3 DNA is TGTGCCAGCAGCCAAGGTCGGGCCGGACAGGGGGCTTCCTACAATGAGCAGTTCTTC.